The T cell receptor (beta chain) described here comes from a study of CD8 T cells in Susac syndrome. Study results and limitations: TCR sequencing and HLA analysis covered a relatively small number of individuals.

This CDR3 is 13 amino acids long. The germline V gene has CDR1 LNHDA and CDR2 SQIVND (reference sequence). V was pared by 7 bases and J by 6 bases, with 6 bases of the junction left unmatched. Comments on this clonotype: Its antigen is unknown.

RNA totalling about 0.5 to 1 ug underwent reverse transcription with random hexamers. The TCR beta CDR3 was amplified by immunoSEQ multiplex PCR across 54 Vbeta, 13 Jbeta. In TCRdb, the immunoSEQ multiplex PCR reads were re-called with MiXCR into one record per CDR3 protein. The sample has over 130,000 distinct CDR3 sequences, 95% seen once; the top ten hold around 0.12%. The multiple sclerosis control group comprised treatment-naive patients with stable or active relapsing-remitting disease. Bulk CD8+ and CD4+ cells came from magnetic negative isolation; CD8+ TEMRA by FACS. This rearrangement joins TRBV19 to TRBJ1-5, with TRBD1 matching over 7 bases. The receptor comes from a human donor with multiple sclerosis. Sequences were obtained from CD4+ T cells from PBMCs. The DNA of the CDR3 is TGTGCCAGTACAGACAGGGCGGCTCAGCCCCAGCATTTT. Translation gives CASTDRAAQPQHF.